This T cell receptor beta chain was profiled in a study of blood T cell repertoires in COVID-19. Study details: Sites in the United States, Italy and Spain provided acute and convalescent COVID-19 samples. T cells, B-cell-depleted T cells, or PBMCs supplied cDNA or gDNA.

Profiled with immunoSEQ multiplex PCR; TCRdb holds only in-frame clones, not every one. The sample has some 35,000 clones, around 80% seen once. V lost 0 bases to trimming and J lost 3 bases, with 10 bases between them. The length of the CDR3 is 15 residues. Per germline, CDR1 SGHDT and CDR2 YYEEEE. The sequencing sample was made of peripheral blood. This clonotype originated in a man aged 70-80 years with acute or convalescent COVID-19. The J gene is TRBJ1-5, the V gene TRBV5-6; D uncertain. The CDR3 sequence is CASSLVGEFNQPQHF. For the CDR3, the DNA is TGTGCCAGCAGCTTGGTCGGGGAGTTCAATCAGCCCCAGCATTTT.